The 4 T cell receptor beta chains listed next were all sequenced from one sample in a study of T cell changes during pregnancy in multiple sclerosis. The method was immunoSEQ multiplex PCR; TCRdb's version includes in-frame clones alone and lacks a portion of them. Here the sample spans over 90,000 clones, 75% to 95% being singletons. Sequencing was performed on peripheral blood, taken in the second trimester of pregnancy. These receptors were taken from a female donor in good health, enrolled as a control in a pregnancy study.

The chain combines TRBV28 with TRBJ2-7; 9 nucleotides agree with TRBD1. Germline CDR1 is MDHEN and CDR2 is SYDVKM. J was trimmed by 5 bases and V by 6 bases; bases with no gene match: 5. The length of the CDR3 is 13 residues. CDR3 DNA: TGTGCCAGCAGGGGGACAGGGATCCACGAGCAGTACTTC. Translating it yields CASRGTGIHEQYF.

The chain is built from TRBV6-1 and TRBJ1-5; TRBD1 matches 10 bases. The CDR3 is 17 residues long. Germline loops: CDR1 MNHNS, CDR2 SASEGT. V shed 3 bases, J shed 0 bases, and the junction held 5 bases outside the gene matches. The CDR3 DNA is TGTGCCAGCAGTGACTGGGACAGGGGCTATAGCAATCAGCCCCAGCATTTT. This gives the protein CASSDWDRGYSNQPQHF.

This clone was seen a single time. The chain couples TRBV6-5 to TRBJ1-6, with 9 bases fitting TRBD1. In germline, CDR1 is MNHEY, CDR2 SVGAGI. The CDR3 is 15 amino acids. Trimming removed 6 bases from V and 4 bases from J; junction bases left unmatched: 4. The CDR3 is CASSRQGEYNSPLHF. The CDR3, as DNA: TGTGCCAGCAGCCGACAGGGGGAGTATAATTCACCCCTCCACTTT.

This CDR3 is CASSPGDQPQHF. Written as DNA, the CDR3 is TGTGCCAGCTCACCCGGAGATCAGCCCCAGCATTTT. The gene calls are TRBV18 and TRBJ1-5, with D hard to call. This CDR3 comprises 12 residues. V lost 3 bases and J lost 5, with 5 bases in between. Germline V gives CDR1 KGHSH, CDR2 LQKENI.